This T cell receptor beta chain was documented in a study of CD8 T cells in Susac syndrome (dated by TCRdb to the late 2010s). Background on the whole study: The study used repertoire sequencing to test whether antigen drove CD8+ T cell activation and differentiation in Susac syndrome. CD8+ T cell repertoire clonality was compared between fewer than 13 healthy donors, roughly 14 Susac syndrome patients and approximately 15 multiple sclerosis patients. Paper-wide results and their limitations: The study acknowledged that relatively few individuals were included in the TCR sequencing and HLA analysis.

Peripheral blood CD8+ and CD4+ T cells from healthy donors, Susac syndrome patients and multiple sclerosis patients were profiled by high-throughput TCR beta sequencing. Treatment-naive patients with stable or active relapsing-remitting disease fulfilling revised McDonald criteria were used as multiple sclerosis controls. Bulk CD8+ and CD4+ T cells were purified magnetically by negative isolation, whereas CD8+ TEMRA cells were enriched by FACS. Blood was drawn into EDTA tubes, processed within 24 hours, and PBMCs were isolated by density gradient centrifugation. PBMCs intended for TCR sequencing were cryopreserved in liquid nitrogen and thawed later in a water bath at 37 degrees C. A purity of at least 90% was achieved for sorted or isolated CD4+, CD8+ and CD8+ TEMRA cells. Comment on this clonotype: The clone's antigen remains unknown. The input lacks base qualities; no much larger clone sits a single base away.

RNA was extracted using the RNeasy kit, and 0.5 to 1 microgram was reverse transcribed with random hexamers. The immunoSEQ multiplex PCR assay, covering 54 Vbeta and 13 Jbeta segments, was used to amplify TCR beta CDR3 regions. Bias from PCR amplification was corrected by using a synthetic template baseline for primer optimization and for computational correction. Concerning the study's data processing: Reads were assigned to V, D and J genes according to IMGT and analyzed in immunoSEQ Analyzer, with only productive sequences retained. Clonality was calculated as one minus the Shannon entropy normalized by log2 of the number of productive unique sequences. For each patient and control, public and private clones were evaluated within the 100 most prevalent clones. A clone was defined as Susac-specific if it was absent from the healthy and MS cohorts, from about a thousand published viral clones and from other ImmuneACCESS disease sequences. Starting from the raw public reads, TCRdb applied fastp trimming at Q25, assembled clones with MiXCR and retained in-frame beta chains. Entries are consolidated by CDR3 protein sequence, retaining the most common genes and DNA. For this entry, the V and J calls and clone size follow TCRdb and not the study's own pipeline. This sample lists 200,000 to 250,000 distinct CDR3 sequences; roughly 92% were detected once. The ten largest clones represent about 0.15% of the sample.

The cysteine opens and the phenylalanine closes a CDR3 of 15 amino acids. The only DNA kept is the CDR3, 45 bases in frame from the first base. Via the germline V gene, CDR1 is MDHEN and CDR2 SYDVKM. V lost 1 base and J lost 3 bases; the stretch between them is 11 bases long. The chain joins TRBV28 to TRBJ2-3; the D gene cannot be named for sure. This TCR was sampled from a human donor with multiple sclerosis. The material sequenced was CD8+ T cells from PBMCs. The CDR3 here reads CASSLFWEGTDTQYF. The DNA sequence is as follows: TGTGCCAGCAGTTTATTCTGGGAAGGGACAGATACGCAGTATTTT.